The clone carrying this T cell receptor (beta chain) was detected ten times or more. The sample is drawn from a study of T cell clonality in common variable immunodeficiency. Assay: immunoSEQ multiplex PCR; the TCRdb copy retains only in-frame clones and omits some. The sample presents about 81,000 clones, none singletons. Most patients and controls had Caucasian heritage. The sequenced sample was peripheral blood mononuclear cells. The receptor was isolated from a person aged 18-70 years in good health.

The sequenced CDR3 bases are TGCAGCGTCGCCGGGACAGGATACCTCTACGAG. Protein sequence: CSVAGTGYLYE. The whole CDR3 protein reads CSVAGTGYLYEQYF. V gene TRBV29-1 combines with J gene TRBJ2-7; 8 nucleotides align to TRBD1. The observed sequence ends 3 residues before the CDR3 terminus, with the missing tail filled in from the germline J gene. From germline, CDR1 is SQVTM and CDR2 ANQGSEA. This CDR3 is 14 amino acids long. V lost 6 bases, J lost 3 bases, and 10 bases stayed unmatched.